This note documents a single T cell receptor (beta chain) sequence. There are 14 residues in the CDR3. V lost 8 bases, J lost 4 bases, and 17 bases lay in between. The V gene's germline CDR1 is SEHNR and CDR2 FQNEAQ (reference sequence). The data were obtained in a study of blood T cell repertoires in COVID-19. Looking at the study overall: COVID-19 samples from acute and convalescent phases originated in the United States, Italy and Spain. Sample material is recorded as cDNA or gDNA derived from T cells, B-cell-depleted T cells, or PBMCs.

Profiling relied on immunoSEQ multiplex PCR, and the TCRdb table lists in-frame clones only, not all of them. The sample comprises approximately 260,000 clones, under 95% of which are singletons, and under 2.5% rests with the top ten. Participants came from around 25 US areas, aged about 18 to 100 years. Recovered participants had two consecutive negative NP/OP PCR tests, healthcare professional clearance, or symptom resolution. The clonotype originates from a woman aged 18 to 35 who had recovered from COVID-19. The chain uses TRBV7-9 and TRBJ1-2; tentative D call: TRBD1 (5 bases). Sequenced sample: PBMCs or T cells enriched from blood (not recorded which). The CDR3 DNA reads as TGTGCCAGCCGCCGTCCATTGGGGGGCTATGGCTACACCTTC. Amino acids: CASRRPLGGYGYTF.